The rows below give T cell receptor beta chains drawn from one sample of a study of T cells after yellow fever vaccination. From the 5' RACE reads, TCRdb called clonotypes with MiXCR, one entry per CDR3 protein. The table includes a few hundred thousand distinct CDR3 sequences, 8.7% detected once. The source material was CD4+ T cells sorted from PBMCs, sampled 5 days after the yellow fever booster vaccination. These receptors were obtained from a man aged 18-30 years who received the YFV17D yellow fever vaccine. The CDR3 runs from the conserved cysteine through the conserved F or W.

CDR3 length: 12
V gene: TRBV28
CDR3 protein: CASRTGGQPQHF

CDR3 length: 11
V gene: TRBV20-1
CDR3 protein: CSARIGHEQFF

CDR3 length: 15
V gene: TRBV3-1
CDR3 protein: CASSQGGRINSPLHF

CDR3 length: 11
V gene: TRBV29-1
CDR3 protein: CSVVDTYGYTF

CDR3 length: 14
V gene: TRBV19
CDR3 protein: CASSFVTGANVLTF

CDR3 length: 17
V gene: TRBV4-2
CDR3 protein: CASSQDTLAGGSGELFF

CDR3 length: 14
V gene: TRBV20-1
CDR3 protein: CSAREASGSYEQYF

CDR3 length: 14
V gene: TRBV10-3
CDR3 protein: CAIRDRADNQPQHF

CDR3 length: 12
V gene: TRBV6-6
CDR3 protein: CASSYAEYGYTF

CDR3 length: 14
V gene: TRBV9
CDR3 protein: CASSVGLAGETQYF

CDR3 length: 16
V gene: TRBV12-3/TRBV12-4
CDR3 protein: CASSLGLGAGNYGYTF

CDR3 length: 13
V gene: TRBV10-3
CDR3 protein: CATRHRDGNEAFF

CDR3 length: 14
V gene: TRBV12-3/TRBV12-4
CDR3 protein: CASSFQGAAGELFF

CDR3 length: 17
V gene: TRBV7-9
CDR3 protein: CASSLVGTGNRDQPQHF

CDR3 length: 16
V gene: TRBV6-5
CDR3 protein: CASRGQGASNGNTIYF

CDR3 length: 16
V gene: TRBV5-4
CDR3 protein: CASSHRLGRGPIEQYF

CDR3 length: 14
V gene: TRBV10-3
CDR3 protein: CAISYGTGEDIQYF

CDR3 length: 14
V gene: TRBV7-3
CDR3 protein: CASSLVGRTGELFF

CDR3 length: 15
V gene: TRBV29-1
CDR3 protein: CSVGDPQGASEKLFF

CDR3 length: 18
V gene: TRBV4-1
CDR3 protein: CASSRDRGPTGKNTEAFF

CDR3 length: 12
V gene: TRBV9
CDR3 protein: CASSASKGGYTF

CDR3 length: 16
V gene: TRBV5-1
CDR3 protein: CASSRGPQINTDTQYF

CDR3 length: 13
V gene: TRBV27
CDR3 protein: CASSSGAGTPLYF

CDR3 length: 12
V gene: TRBV12-3/TRBV12-4
CDR3 protein: CASSLAGDIQYF

CDR3 length: 18
V gene: TRBV28
CDR3 protein: CASSFRNAGREYTGELFF

CDR3 length: 15
V gene: TRBV7-2
CDR3 protein: CASSLGTSVYNEQFF

CDR3 length: 14
V gene: TRBV12-3/TRBV12-4
CDR3 protein: CASNLVSFANEQFF

CDR3 length: 15
V gene: TRBV20-1
CDR3 protein: CSARIPLGEVGGYTF

CDR3 length: 12
V gene: TRBV12-3/TRBV12-4
CDR3 protein: CASSRTNTEAFF

CDR3 length: 13
V gene: TRBV20-1
CDR3 protein: CSARVDIDSPLHF

CDR3 length: 15
V gene: TRBV24-1
CDR3 protein: CATSASTGAQETQYF

CDR3 length: 12
V gene: TRBV10-2
CDR3 protein: CASRTENTEAFF

CDR3 length: 14
V gene: TRBV5-1
CDR3 protein: CASSLGQRLDEQYF

CDR3 length: 15
V gene: TRBV7-2
CDR3 protein: CASSANRGGWEKLFF

CDR3 length: 15
V gene: TRBV2
CDR3 protein: CASMRIDTLGGELFF

CDR3 length: 15
V gene: TRBV2
CDR3 protein: CASSEEGTGGSPLHF

CDR3 length: 11
V gene: TRBV6-5
CDR3 protein: CAAGHSYGYTF

CDR3 length: 16
V gene: TRBV20-1
CDR3 protein: CSAPDPRGLGHTEVFF

CDR3 length: 14
V gene: TRBV7-2
CDR3 protein: CASSLELVSDTQYF

CDR3 length: 15
V gene: TRBV4-3
CDR3 protein: CASSQAPGINSPLHF

CDR3 length: 13
V gene: TRBV5-1
CDR3 protein: CASRAGARETQYF